This entry describes one T cell receptor beta chain. This clonotype was picked up one time. Its binding antigen is unknown. No much larger clonotype is one base removed from it; base qualities were not supplied. A single read offers scant evidence. Sequencing was carried out with an Illumina HiSeq 1500. The public reads were reanalyzed by TCRdb: fastp trimming at Q25, MiXCR alignment, in-frame beta chains only. Each CDR3 protein gets just one entry, which takes the most common genes and DNA from the rows behind it. The sample yields roughly 320,000 distinct CDR3 sequences; about 9.1% were counted once. The ten largest make up about 2.3% of the sample. This sample is part of a study of T cell repertoires in cytomegalovirus infection (dated by TCRdb to about 2019). General notes on the study: Donor HLA type was relevant to the analysis, as public TCR beta signatures indicated carriage of CMV infection together with the matching HLA type. Findings and caveats that apply to the study as a whole: Carriers of CMV infection plus the relevant HLA type were discriminated by the cumulative frequency of public TCR beta family members in the study cohort and in an independent roughly 370-donor cohort. The ex vivo response was dominated by HLA-C-restricted CMV-specific TCR beta clonotypes, and the single most frequent clonotype in two of eight donors was supplied by these HLA-C-restricted clonotypes.

The CDR3, from cysteine to phenylalanine, totals 15 residues. Here the CDR3 DNA is all that survives: 45 bases in frame from base 1. V sheds 4 bases and J sheds 3 bases, leaving 13 bases between their ends. CDR1 and CDR2 are read off the germline V gene (reference sequence) as MNHEY and SMNVEV. The receptor comes from a human donor in good health (CMV status not recorded). Some clones in this sample may be carry-over from other donors' samples. The specimen sequenced was PBMCs. The chain employs TRBV27 and TRBJ2-1; tentative D gene TRBD1, with 6 bases matching. The nucleotide sequence reads as follows: TGTGCCAGCAGTTCTGACAGGCCCTACTACAATGAGCAGTTCTTC. This sequence encodes CASSSDRPYYNEQFF.